The sequence of this TCR beta chain was determined in a study of monozygotic twins with inflammatory bowel disease. Overall study findings and caveats: IBD patients share fewer clonotypes with other people than healthy twins do, especially with disease activity. In the analysis, different T cell subtypes could not be told apart.

The CDR3 covers 15 residues. Using eight separate reactions per sample, the authors generated cDNA. With the 5' RACE reads reprocessed, TCRdb shows one record per CDR3 protein and no DNA. In total, the table holds around 400,000 distinct CDR3 sequences. Concerning this clonotype itself: Its antigen is undetermined.

This sequence originates from a human donor with ulcerative colitis or Crohn's disease, or a healthy co-twin of an affected twin (not recorded which). Sequencing used blood. The rearrangement joins TRBV12-3 or TRBV12-4 to TRBJ2-3; the D gene TCRdb calls, TRBD1, cannot be checked with no DNA. The CDR3 loop is CASTLDRGPTDTQYF.